What follows describes a single T cell receptor beta chain. Sequenced by immunoSEQ multiplex PCR; TCRdb stores in-frame clones only, minus some. This table holds tens of thousands of clones, around 94% found once. Per germline, CDR1 MNHNS and CDR2 SASEGT. The CDR3 is 15 residues long. The ends were cut back, 1 base at V and 7 bases at J, with 14 bases in the middle. This sample is part of a study of control samples from healthy donors and cancer patients. V and J are TRBV6-1 and TRBJ1-5; D possibly corresponds to TRBD1 (6 bases). The source is a man in his thirties or forties in good health. Sequencing was performed on blood. CDR3 region: CASSEVTGSRQPQHF. In DNA, the CDR3 is TGTGCCAGCAGTGAAGTGACAGGATCTAGGCAGCCCCAGCATTTT.